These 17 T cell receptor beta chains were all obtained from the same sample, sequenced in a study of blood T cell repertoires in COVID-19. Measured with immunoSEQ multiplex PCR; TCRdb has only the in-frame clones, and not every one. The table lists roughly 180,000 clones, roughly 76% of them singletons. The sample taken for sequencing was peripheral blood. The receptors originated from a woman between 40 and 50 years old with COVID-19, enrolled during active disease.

The CDR3 DNA sequence: TGTGCCAGCAGCGCAACAGGGGCAGAGACCCAGTACTTC. Amino acids: CASSATGAETQYF. This chain links TRBV7-3 with TRBJ2-5, with 7 bases matching TRBD1. The CDR3 has 13 residues. The germline CDR1 and CDR2 sequences are SGHTA and FQGTGA. The junction had 4 bases not matched to a gene; V was cut back by 5 bases and J by 4 bases.

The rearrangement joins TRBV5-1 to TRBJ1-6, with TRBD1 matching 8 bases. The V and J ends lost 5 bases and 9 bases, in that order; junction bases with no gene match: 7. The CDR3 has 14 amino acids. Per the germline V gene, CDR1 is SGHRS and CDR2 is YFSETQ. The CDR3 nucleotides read TGCGCCAGCAGTCCCGACAGGGGAGGTTCACCCCTCCACTTT. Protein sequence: CASSPDRGGSPLHF.

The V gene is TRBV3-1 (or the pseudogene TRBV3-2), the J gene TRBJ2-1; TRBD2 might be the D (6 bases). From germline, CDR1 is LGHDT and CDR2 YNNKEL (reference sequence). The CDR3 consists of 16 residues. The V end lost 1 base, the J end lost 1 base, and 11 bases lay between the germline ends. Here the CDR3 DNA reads TGTGCCAGCAGCCAAGCCGGGACTTCTTCCTACAATGAGCAGTTCTTC. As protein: CASSQAGTSSYNEQFF.

DNA for the CDR3: TGTGCCAGCAGCATTTCAGGAGGGTACAACACCATATATTTT. Its protein is CASSISGGYNTIYF. The rearrangement joins TRBV7-8 to TRBJ1-3; D gene uncertain. CDR3 length: 14 amino acids. The germline V gene encodes CDR1 SGHVS and CDR2 FQNEAQ. The germline V and J ends were trimmed by 5 bases and 7 bases, with 15 bases remaining between them.

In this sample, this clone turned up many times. CDR3 nucleotides: TGTGCTAGCAGCTCCAAGCTCCGGGACAGAGACTTCTACGAGCAGTACGTC. The encoded protein is CASSSKLRDRDFYEQYV. The V gene is TRBV7-7, the J gene TRBJ2-7, with 7 bases fitting TRBD1. This CDR3 contains 17 residues. Germline V gene sequence: CDR1 SSHAT, CDR2 FNYEAQ (reference sequence).

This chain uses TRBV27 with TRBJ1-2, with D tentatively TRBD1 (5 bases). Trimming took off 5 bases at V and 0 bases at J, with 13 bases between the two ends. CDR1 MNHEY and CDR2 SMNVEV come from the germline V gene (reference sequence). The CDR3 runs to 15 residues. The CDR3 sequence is CASSPGLPSNYGYTF. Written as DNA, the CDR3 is TGTGCCAGCAGTCCGGGACTCCCATCTAACTATGGCTACACCTTC.

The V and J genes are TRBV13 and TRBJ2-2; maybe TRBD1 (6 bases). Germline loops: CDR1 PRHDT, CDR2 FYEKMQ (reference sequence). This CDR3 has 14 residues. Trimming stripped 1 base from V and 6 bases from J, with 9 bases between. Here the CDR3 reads CASSLVSGAGELFF. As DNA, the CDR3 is TGTGCCAGCAGCTTAGTCTCAGGGGCCGGGGAGCTGTTTTTT.

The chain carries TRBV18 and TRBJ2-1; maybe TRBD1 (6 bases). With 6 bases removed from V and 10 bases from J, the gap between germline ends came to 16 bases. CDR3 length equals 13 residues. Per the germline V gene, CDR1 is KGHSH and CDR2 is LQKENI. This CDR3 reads CASSSTGFDEQFF. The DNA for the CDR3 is TGTGCCAGCTCGTCCACAGGGTTCGACGAGCAGTTCTTC.

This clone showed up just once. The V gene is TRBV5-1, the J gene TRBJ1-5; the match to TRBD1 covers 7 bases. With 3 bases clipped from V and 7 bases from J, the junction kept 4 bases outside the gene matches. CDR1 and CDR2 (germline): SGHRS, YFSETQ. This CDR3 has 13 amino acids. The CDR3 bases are TGCGCCAGCAGCTATTCAGGGGGGCAGCCCCAGCATTTT. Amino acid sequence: CASSYSGGQPQHF.

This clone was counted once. CDR3 protein: CASGRQGSYEQYF. CDR3 DNA: TGTGCCAGCGGGAGACAGGGCTCCTACGAGCAGTACTTC. The V and J genes are TRBV28 and TRBJ2-7, with 7 bases identical to TRBD1. The CDR3 has 13 amino acids. J lost 0 bases, V lost 8 bases, and 4 bases had no gene match. The germline gives CDR1 MDHEN, CDR2 SYDVKM.

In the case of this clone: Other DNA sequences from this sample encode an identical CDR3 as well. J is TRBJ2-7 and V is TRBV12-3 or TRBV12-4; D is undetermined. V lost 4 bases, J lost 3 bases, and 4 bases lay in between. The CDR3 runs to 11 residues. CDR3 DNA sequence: TGTGCCAGCAGTTCCCGCTACGAGCAGTACTTC. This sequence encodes CASSSRYEQYF.

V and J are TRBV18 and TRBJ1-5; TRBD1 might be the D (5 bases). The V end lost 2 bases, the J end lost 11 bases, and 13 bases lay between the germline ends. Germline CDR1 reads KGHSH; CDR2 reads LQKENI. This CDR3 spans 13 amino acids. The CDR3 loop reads CASSPGGTRAQHF. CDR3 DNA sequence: TGTGCCAGCTCACCAGGAGGGACCAGGGCCCAGCATTTT.

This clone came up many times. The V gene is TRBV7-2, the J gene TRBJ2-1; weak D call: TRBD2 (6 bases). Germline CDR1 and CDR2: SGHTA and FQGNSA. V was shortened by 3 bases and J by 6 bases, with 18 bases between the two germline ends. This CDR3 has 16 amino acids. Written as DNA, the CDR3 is TGTGCCAGCAGCTTTCAGACTAGAGTCTCGTTCAATGAGCAGTTCTTC. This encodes CASSFQTRVSFNEQFF.

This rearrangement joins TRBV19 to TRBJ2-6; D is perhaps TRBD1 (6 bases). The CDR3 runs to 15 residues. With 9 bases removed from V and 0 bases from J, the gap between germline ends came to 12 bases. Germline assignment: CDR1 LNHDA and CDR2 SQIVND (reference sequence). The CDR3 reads CASLSDSSGANVLTF. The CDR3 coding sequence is TGTGCCAGCCTGTCGGACAGCTCTGGGGCCAACGTCCTGACTTTC.

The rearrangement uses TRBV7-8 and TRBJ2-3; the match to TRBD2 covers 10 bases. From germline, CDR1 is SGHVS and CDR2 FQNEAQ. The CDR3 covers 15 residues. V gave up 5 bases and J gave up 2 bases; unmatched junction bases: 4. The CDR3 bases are TGTGCCAGCAGCACTAGCGGGGCCCCCACAGATACGCAGTATTTT. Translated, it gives CASSTSGAPTDTQYF.

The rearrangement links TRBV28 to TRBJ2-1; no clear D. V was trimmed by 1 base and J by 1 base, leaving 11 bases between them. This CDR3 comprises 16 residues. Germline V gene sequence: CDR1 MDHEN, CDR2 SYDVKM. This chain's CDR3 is CASSLSPPRSYNEQFF. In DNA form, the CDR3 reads TGTGCCAGCAGTTTATCGCCCCCGAGGTCCTACAATGAGCAGTTCTTC.

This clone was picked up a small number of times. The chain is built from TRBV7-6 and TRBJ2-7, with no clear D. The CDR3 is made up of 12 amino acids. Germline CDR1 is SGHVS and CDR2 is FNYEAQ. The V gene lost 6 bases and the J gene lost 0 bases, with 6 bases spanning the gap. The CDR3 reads CASSLSSYEQYF. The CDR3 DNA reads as TGTGCCAGCAGTCTGAGCTCCTACGAGCAGTACTTC.